This TCR beta chain was obtained from a study of blood T cell repertoires in COVID-19 (dated by TCRdb to the early 2020s). Notes on the research overall: Samples covering the acute and convalescent phases of COVID-19 were provided by collaborators in the United States, Italy and Spain. The prospective study material was composed of cDNA or gDNA derived from T cells, B-cell-depleted T cells, or PBMCs. Nearly every sample came with metadata listing a de-identified subject ID, COVID-19 status, age in years and sex. The repertoires were released in a freely available public database intended as a resource for research on the immune response to SARS-CoV-2. Where available, HLA class I and class II types were obtained from metadata supplied by the sample provider rather than from assay-based typing. The samples were drawn from the first 160 participants of the ongoing ImmuneRACE study and from 950 to 1,500 subjects provided by 6 global collaborators. Deeply sampled blood TCRbeta repertoires from subjects exposed to, actively infected with, or recovered from COVID-19 were included in the dataset.

Beyond this particular receptor, the publication reports: The amount of clinical and demographic metadata varied by source and participant and was provided uncurated.

Concerning this clone: Its antigen remains unidentified. No clone much larger than this one lies a single base away; base qualities are absent.

The immunoSEQ Assay, a bias-controlled multiplex PCR, was used to amplify TCRbeta CDR3 regions from genomic DNA. The authors' analysis ran thus. The number of nucleated cells in each sample was estimated by amplification of reference gene primers within the assay. Sequence reads were collapsed and filtered to measure the absolute abundance of every unique TCRbeta CDR3 rearrangement. For each sample, productive Simpson clonality was calculated as the square root of Simpson's diversity index across productive rearrangements. Sourced from immuneACCESS, this table was stored by TCRdb with only in-frame sequences that have V and J called. A share of the clones is absent; for the studies checked, an unresolved V gene accounts for under half, and the remainder has no known explanation. The V and J calls and clone size are taken from that table; D and trimming were inferred from the DNA. This sample lists some 200,000 clones; under 95% were detected once. The ten largest clonotypes hold more than 0.95% of the sample.

Trimming takes 5 bases off V and 7 bases off J; junction bases not matched to a gene: 8. According to the germline V gene, CDR1 reads SGHRS and CDR2 reads YFSETQ. From its cysteine to its phenylalanine, the CDR3 spans 15 amino acids. Only the CDR3 DNA stays, 45 bases, in frame from base 1. Collaborating institutions collected whole blood in K2EDTA tubes following their own protocols. For TCRbeta analysis, collaborators shipped samples in one of three forms: frozen whole blood, isolated PBMCs, or DNA extracted from either of those sample types. The sequenced sample consisted of peripheral blood. The TCR was taken from a man aged 25 to 40 with acute or convalescent COVID-19. The chain employs TRBV5-1 and TRBJ1-6; 8 central nucleotides agree with TRBD1. In nucleotide form, the sequence is TGCGCCAGCAGTACCACCTCAGGGGGCAATTCACCCCTCCACTTT. Protein translation: CASSTTSGGNSPLHF.